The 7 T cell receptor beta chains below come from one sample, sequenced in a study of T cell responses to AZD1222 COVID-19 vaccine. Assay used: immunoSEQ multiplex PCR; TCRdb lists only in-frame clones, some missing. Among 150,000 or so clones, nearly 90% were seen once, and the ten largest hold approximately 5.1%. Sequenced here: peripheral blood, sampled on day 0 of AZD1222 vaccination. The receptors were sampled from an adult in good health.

As DNA, the CDR3 is TGCGCCAGCAGCTTGGGCGGCGGGACGAGCTACGAGCAGTACTTC. As protein: CASSLGGGTSYEQYF. This chain links TRBV5-1 with TRBJ2-7; possibly TRBD2 for D (6 bases). V was clipped by 0 bases and J by 3 bases, with 13 bases between them. The germline gives CDR1 SGHRS, CDR2 YFSETQ. The length of the CDR3 is 15 residues.

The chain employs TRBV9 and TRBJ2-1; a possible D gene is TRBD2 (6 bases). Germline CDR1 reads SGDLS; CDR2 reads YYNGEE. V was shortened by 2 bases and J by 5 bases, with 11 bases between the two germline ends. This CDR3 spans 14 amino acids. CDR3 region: CASSVGLQHNEQFF. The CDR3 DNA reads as TGTGCCAGCAGCGTCGGACTACAACACAATGAGCAGTTCTTC. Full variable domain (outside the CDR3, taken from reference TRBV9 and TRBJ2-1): DSGVTQTPKHLITATGQRVTLRCSPRSGDLSVYWYQQSLDQGLQFLIQYYNGEERAKGNILERFSAQQFPDLHSELNLSSLELGDSALYFCASSVGLQHNEQFFGPGTRLTVL.

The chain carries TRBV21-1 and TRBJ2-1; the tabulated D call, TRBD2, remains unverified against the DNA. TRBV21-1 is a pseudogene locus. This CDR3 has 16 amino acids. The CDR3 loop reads CASPEGLAGKGGEQFF. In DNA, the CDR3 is TGTGCCAGCCCAGAAGGACTAGCGGGAAAAGGGGGTGAGCAGTTCTTC.

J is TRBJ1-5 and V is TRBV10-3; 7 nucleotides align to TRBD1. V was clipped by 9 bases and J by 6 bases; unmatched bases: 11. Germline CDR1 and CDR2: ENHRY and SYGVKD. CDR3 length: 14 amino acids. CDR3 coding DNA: TGTGCCATTAGCCGGGGGACAGCTGGTCAGCCCCAGCATTTT. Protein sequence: CAISRGTAGQPQHF.

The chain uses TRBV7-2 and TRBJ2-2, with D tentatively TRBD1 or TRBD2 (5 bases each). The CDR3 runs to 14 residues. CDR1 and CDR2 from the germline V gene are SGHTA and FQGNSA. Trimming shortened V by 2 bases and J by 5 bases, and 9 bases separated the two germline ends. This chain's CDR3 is CASSLWGRTGELFF. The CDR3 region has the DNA TGTGCCAGCAGCTTATGGGGGAGAACCGGGGAGCTGTTTTTT.

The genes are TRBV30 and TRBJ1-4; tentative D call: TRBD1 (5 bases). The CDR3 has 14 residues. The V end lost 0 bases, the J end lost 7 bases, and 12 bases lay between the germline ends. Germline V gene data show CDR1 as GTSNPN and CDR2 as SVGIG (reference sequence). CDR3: CAWSVRRAGEKLFF. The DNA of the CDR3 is TGTGCCTGGAGTGTACGCAGGGCTGGTGAAAAACTGTTTTTT. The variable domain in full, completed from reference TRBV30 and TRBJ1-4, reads SQTIHQWPATLVQPVGSPLSLECTVEGTSNPNLYWYRQAAGRGLQLLFYSVGIGQISSEVPQNLSASRPQDRQFILSSKKLLLSDSGFYLCAWSVRRAGEKLFFGSGTQLSVL.

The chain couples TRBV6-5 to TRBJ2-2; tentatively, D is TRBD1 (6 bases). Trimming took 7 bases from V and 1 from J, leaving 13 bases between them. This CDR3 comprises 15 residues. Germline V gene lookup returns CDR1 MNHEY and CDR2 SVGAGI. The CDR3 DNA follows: TGTGCCAGCAAGACCGGACAGTGGAACACCGGGGAGCTGTTTTTT. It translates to CASKTGQWNTGELFF.